What follows is one TCR beta chain and its context. Its target is not known. The data were taken from a study of T cell responses to AZD1222 COVID-19 vaccine. Study results and limitations: Most donors were white British, females outnumbered males, and clonal diversity was possibly underestimated. The reported proportion of spike-specific TCRs targeting unmutated variant regions was nearly half. Seropositive at baseline were only a handful of AZD1222 recipients.

Germline V gives CDR1 SQVTM, CDR2 ANQGSEA. The CDR3 is 17 amino acids. J gave up 6 bases and V 8 bases, and 17 bases lay outside the gene matches. Here immunoSEQ multiplex PCR was the method, and the copy in TCRdb shows in-frame clones only, minus some. The top ten hold around 15% of the sample, which has around 65,000 clones, 65% to 80% seen once. The input for sequencing was peripheral blood, taken on day 0 of AZD1222 vaccination. The clonotype was recovered from an adult in good health. The chain links TRBV29-1 to TRBJ1-6, with TRBD1 matching 9 bases. CDR3 sequence reads: CSKEAVTGGYSNSPLHF. As DNA, the CDR3 is TGCAGCAAGGAGGCCGTGACAGGGGGTTATAGTAATTCACCCCTCCACTTT.